The 7 T cell receptor beta chains below were found in one sample sequenced in a study of cytomegalovirus exposure and HLA in healthy donors. The PCR had 60 Vbeta and 13 Jbeta primers. The data were produced by immunoSEQ multiplex PCR, yet TCRdb's version contains in-frame clones alone and is incomplete. The sample carries roughly 100,000 clones, around 80% recorded once. Sequencing was done on a sample of PBMCs. These receptors were taken from a man between 35 and 55 years old in good health and CMV-seronegative.

This chain joins TRBV5-1 and TRBJ2-3, with TRBD1 identical over 9 bases. Germline CDR1 and CDR2: SGHRS and YFSETQ. CDR3 size: 17 residues. With V trimmed by 5 bases and J by 4 bases, 14 bases remained unmatched. The CDR3 region has the DNA TGCGCCAGCAGATTTGATCCGGGACAGGGACGTTCAGATACGCAGTATTTT. It encodes CASRFDPGQGRSDTQYF.

This chain uses TRBV4-2 with TRBJ2-7; the match to TRBD1 covers 8 bases. Germline V gives CDR1 LGHNA, CDR2 YNFKEQ. V shed 2 bases and J 7 bases; nucleotides not matched to a gene: 7. The CDR3 runs to 14 residues. The CDR3 sequence is CASSQTTGDREQYF. CDR3 sequence (DNA): TGTGCCAGCAGCCAAACCACAGGGGACAGGGAGCAGTACTTC.

This chain links TRBV19 with TRBJ1-1; no clear D. V lost 6 bases and J 4 bases, leaving 15 bases between the germline ends. The CDR3 runs to 14 residues. Germline CDR1 is LNHDA and CDR2 is SQIVND (reference sequence). The CDR3 DNA reads as TGTGCCAGTAGGCACAAAGCTCGGAGCACTGAAGCTTTCTTT. As protein: CASRHKARSTEAFF.

The chain couples TRBV7-2 to TRBJ1-2; a possible D gene is TRBD1 (6 bases). Per the germline V gene, CDR1 is SGHTA and CDR2 is FQGNSA. The CDR3 spans 14 residues. The V end was cut by 0 bases, the J end by 8 bases, with 13 bases between. CDR3 loop: CASSLAQGELGYTF. CDR3 coding DNA: TGTGCCAGCAGCTTAGCACAGGGTGAATTAGGCTACACCTTC.

Details on this clone: The sample carries other DNA sequences with the same CDR3. The rearrangement joins TRBV7-9 to TRBJ1-5, with D unresolved. The CDR3 has 16 amino acids. The germline V gene has CDR1 SEHNR and CDR2 FQNEAQ (reference sequence). The V gene lost 1 base and the J gene lost 0 bases, with 10 bases spanning the gap. Written as DNA, the CDR3 is TGTGCCAGCAGCTTAGGAGGGCTCTATAGCAATCAGCCCCAGCATTTT. Amino acids: CASSLGGLYSNQPQHF.

This clone was seen only a few times. V usage is TRBV4-1 and J usage is TRBJ1-1; D ambiguous. The V end was cut by 2 bases, the J end by 4 bases, with 8 bases between. The CDR3 is 13 amino acids. Germline CDR1 MGHRA, CDR2 YSYEKL. This chain's CDR3 is CASSQSARTEAFF. DNA for the CDR3: TGCGCCAGCAGCCAATCCGCGCGCACTGAAGCTTTCTTT.

This sequence joins TRBV11-2 and TRBJ2-3; 10 bases match TRBD1. The CDR3 is 15 amino acids. V lost 3 bases and J lost 3; bases outside the gene matches: 3. CDR1 is SGHAT and CDR2 is FQNNGV in the germline V gene. CDR3 sequence (DNA): TGTGCCAGCAGCTTTGGGGACAGGGGTACAGATACGCAGTATTTT. Amino acid sequence: CASSFGDRGTDTQYF.